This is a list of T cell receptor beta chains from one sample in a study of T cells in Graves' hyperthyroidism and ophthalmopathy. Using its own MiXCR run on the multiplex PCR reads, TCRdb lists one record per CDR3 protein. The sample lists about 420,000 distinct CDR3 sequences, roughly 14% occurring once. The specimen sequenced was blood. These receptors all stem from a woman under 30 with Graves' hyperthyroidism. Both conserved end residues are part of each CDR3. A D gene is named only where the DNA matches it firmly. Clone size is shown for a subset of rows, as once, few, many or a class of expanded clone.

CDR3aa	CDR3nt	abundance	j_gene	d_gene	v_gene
CASRSDRADAQPQHF	TGTGCCAGTAGAAGCGACAGGGCTGATGCTCAGCCCCAGCATTTT	few	TRBJ1-5	TRBD1	TRBV19
CASSQGLAGYDEQYF	TGTGCCAGCAGCCAAGGACTAGCGGGATATGACGAGCAGTACTTC	many	TRBJ2-7	TRBD2	TRBV7-6
CASRLTGTTSYEQYF	TGTGCCAGCAGGCTCACCGGGACAACCTCCTACGAGCAGTACTTC	many	TRBJ2-7	NA	TRBV6-1
CASSLRTSGRSEQYF	TGTGCCAGCAGTTTGAGGACTAGCGGGAGGAGCGAGCAGTACTTC	many	TRBJ2-7	TRBD2	TRBV28
CASSQPSGSSYEQYF	TGTGCCAGCAGTCAACCAAGCGGTAGCTCCTACGAGCAGTACTTC	many	TRBJ2-7	NA	TRBV3-1
CASSPTMGSGTQYF	TGTGCCAGCAGCCCGACAATGGGGTCCGGGACGCAGTATTTT	NA	TRBJ2-3	NA	TRBV4-2
CASSGRLGQETQYF	TGTGCCAGCAGCGGGCGTCTGGGTCAAGAGACCCAGTACTTC	many	TRBJ2-5	NA	TRBV11-2
CASSQGIQGVGTGELFF	TGTGCCAGCAGCCAAGGAATACAGGGTGTTGGGACCGGGGAGCTGTTTTTT	many	TRBJ2-2	NA	TRBV3-1
CASSHRQVASPKANYGYTF	TGCGCCAGCAGCCACCGACAGGTAGCCAGCCCAAAAGCTAACTATGGCTACACCTTC	NA	TRBJ1-2	NA	TRBV4-1
CASSTVTGELFF	TGTGCCAGCTCAACCGTCACCGGGGAGCTGTTTTTT	many	TRBJ2-2	NA	TRBV18
CSVQVPGNTEAFF	TGCAGCGTCCAGGTTCCGGGCAACACTGAAGCTTTCTTT	few	TRBJ1-1	NA	TRBV29-1
CSAREVHDRNYGYTF	TGCAGTGCTAGAGAGGTTCATGACAGGAACTATGGCTACACCTTC	few	TRBJ1-2	NA	TRBV20-1
CASSQMAPGQGLYEQYF	TGTGCCAGCAGCCAAATGGCGCCGGGACAGGGGCTCTACGAGCAGTACTTC	many	TRBJ2-7	TRBD1	TRBV3-1
CASSYSSPGHSLDTQYF	TGTGCCAGCAGTTACTCGAGCCCGGGACACAGTCTGGATACGCAGTATTTT	NA	TRBJ2-3	NA	TRBV6-5
CASSRQQGDRGYTF	TGTGCCAGCTCACGGCAACAGGGGGATCGTGGCTACACCTTC	many	TRBJ1-2	TRBD1	TRBV18
CSALLALSYNEQFF	TGCAGTGCGCTACTAGCGCTATCCTACAATGAGCAGTTCTTC	many	TRBJ2-1	TRBD2	TRBV20-1
CASSTPRSSGVYEQYF	TGTGCCAGCAGCACCCCACGTTCAAGCGGAGTCTACGAGCAGTACTTC	many	TRBJ2-7	NA	TRBV11-2
CSARDPGTLNTEAFF	TGCAGTGCTAGAGATCCCGGGACGTTAAACACTGAAGCTTTCTTT	NA	TRBJ1-1	NA	TRBV20-1
CASSLQRDLYEQYF	TGTGCCAGCAGTTTACAGAGGGACCTGTACGAGCAGTACTTC	many	TRBJ2-7	NA	TRBV27
CASSLWKYRFNSPLHF	TGTGCCAGCAGTTTATGGAAGTACAGGTTCAATTCACCCCTCCACTTT	many	TRBJ1-6	NA	TRBV27
CASSLEVNSYEQYF	TGTGCCAGCAGCTTGGAAGTGAACTCCTACGAGCAGTACTTC	NA	TRBJ2-7	NA	TRBV5-4
CASALSGIPNTEAFF	TGTGCCAGCGCCCTTTCAGGGATTCCGAACACTGAAGCTTTCTTT	many	TRBJ1-1	NA	TRBV27
CATSGLDSWYQETQYF	TGTGCCACCAGTGGTTTGGACAGTTGGTACCAAGAGACCCAGTACTTC	NA	TRBJ2-5	NA	TRBV24-1
CSVGGMTDTQYF	TGCAGTGTGGGGGGCATGACAGATACGCAGTATTTT	many	TRBJ2-3	NA	TRBV20-1
CAITSGQGHYGYTF	TGTGCCATCACATCGGGACAGGGCCATTATGGCTACACCTTC	NA	TRBJ1-2	TRBD1	TRBV10-3
CASSLAAGRPSYEQYF	TGTGCCAGCAGCTTAGCGGCGGGAAGACCGAGCTACGAGCAGTACTTC	NA	TRBJ2-7	NA	TRBV7-2
CASTGGPSSYNSPLHF	TGTGCCAGCACCGGCGGCCCGAGCTCCTATAATTCACCCCTCCACTTT	few	TRBJ1-6	NA	TRBV2
CASSFPSGVTGELFF	TGTGCCAGCAGTTTTCCTAGCGGGGTCACCGGGGAGCTGTTTTTT	few	TRBJ2-2	TRBD2	TRBV12-3/TRBV12-4
CASTPGGWEQYF	TGTGCCAGCACCCCAGGAGGCTGGGAGCAGTACTTC	many	TRBJ2-7	NA	TRBV6-1
CASTPGQSTDTQYF	TGTGCCAGCACCCCGGGACAGAGCACAGATACGCAGTATTTT	many	TRBJ2-3	TRBD1	TRBV18
CASSLARGSEAFF	TGTGCCAGCAGTTTAGCGCGGGGTTCTGAAGCTTTCTTT	NA	TRBJ1-1	NA	TRBV12-3/TRBV12-4
CASSVTNRLGTEAFF	TGTGCCAGCAGCGTAACAAACAGACTAGGCACTGAAGCTTTCTTT	many	TRBJ1-1	NA	TRBV9
CASSEAGRDEQYF	TGTGCCAGCAGTGAAGCAGGGAGGGACGAGCAGTACTTC	many	TRBJ2-7	TRBD2	TRBV2
CASSVEGFQPQHF	TGTGCCAGCAGCGTAGAAGGGTTTCAGCCCCAGCATTTT	NA	TRBJ1-5	NA	TRBV9
CSVVRASTDTQYF	TGCAGCGTTGTCCGCGCTAGCACAGATACGCAGTATTTT	many	TRBJ2-3	NA	TRBV29-1
CASSIRKETQYF	TGCGCCAGCAGTATAAGGAAAGAGACCCAGTACTTC	NA	TRBJ2-5	NA	TRBV5-1